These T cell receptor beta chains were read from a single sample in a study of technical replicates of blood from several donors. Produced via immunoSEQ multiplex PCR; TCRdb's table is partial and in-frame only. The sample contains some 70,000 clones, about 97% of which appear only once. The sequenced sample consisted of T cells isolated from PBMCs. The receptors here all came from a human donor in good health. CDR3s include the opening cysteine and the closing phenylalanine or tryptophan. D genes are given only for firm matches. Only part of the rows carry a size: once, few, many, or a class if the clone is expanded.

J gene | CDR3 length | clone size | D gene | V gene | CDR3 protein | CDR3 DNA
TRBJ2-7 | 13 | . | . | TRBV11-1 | CASSESTYYEQYF | TGTGCCAGCAGCGAGTCAACTTACTACGAGCAGTACTTC
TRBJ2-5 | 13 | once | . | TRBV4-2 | CASSLLRQETQYF | TGTGCCAGCAGCCTACTGAGACAGGAGACCCAGTACTTC
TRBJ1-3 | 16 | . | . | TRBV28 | CASSHLNFHSGNTIYF | TGTGCCAGCAGCCATCTCAACTTTCACTCTGGAAACACCATATATTTT
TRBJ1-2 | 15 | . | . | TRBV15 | CATSRDGDRSSGYTF | TGTGCCACCAGCAGAGATGGAGACAGGAGTAGTGGCTACACCTTC
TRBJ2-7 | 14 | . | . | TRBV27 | CASSLRFQGNEQYF | TGTGCCAGCAGTTTAAGGTTCCAGGGAAACGAGCAGTACTTC
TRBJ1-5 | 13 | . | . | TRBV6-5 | CASSWQGGQPQHF | TGTGCCAGCAGTTGGCAGGGCGGTCAGCCCCAGCATTTT
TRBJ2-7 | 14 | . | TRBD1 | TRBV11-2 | CASSETGATYEQYF | TGTGCCAGCAGCGAGACAGGGGCAACCTACGAGCAGTACTTC
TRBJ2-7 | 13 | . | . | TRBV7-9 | CASSALLDYEQYF | TGTGCCAGCAGCGCCTTACTAGACTACGAGCAGTACTTC
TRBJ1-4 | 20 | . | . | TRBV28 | CASSPFLKRTVDELNEKLFF | TGTGCCAGCAGCCCTTTCCTTAAGCGGACAGTGGACGAGCTTAATGAAAAACTGTTTTTT
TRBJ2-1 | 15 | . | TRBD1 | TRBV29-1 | CSVGQGQGAYNEQFF | TGCAGCGTCGGGCAGGGACAGGGGGCCTACAATGAGCAGTTCTTC